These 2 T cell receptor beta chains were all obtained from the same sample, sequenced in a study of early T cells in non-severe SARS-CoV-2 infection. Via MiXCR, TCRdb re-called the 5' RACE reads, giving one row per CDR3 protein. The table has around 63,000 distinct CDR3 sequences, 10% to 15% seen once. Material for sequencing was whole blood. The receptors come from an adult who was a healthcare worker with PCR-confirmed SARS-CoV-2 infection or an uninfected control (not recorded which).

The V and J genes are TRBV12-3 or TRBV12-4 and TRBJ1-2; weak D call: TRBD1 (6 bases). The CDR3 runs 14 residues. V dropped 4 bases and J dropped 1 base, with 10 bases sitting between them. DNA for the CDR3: TGTGCCAGCAGTTCTTGGGGGCGTAACTATGGCTACACCTTC. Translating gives CASSSWGRNYGYTF.

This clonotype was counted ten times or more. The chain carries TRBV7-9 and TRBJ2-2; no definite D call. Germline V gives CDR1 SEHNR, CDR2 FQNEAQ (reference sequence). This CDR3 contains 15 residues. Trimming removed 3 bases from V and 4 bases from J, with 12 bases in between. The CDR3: CASSLTVDGTGELFF. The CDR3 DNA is TGTGCCAGCAGCTTGACGGTCGATGGCACCGGGGAGCTGTTTTTT.